Presented here are 9 T cell receptor beta chains from one specimen sequenced in a study of CD8 T cells in ankylosing spondylitis. MiXCR, applied by TCRdb to the 5' RACE reads, yields one record per CDR3 protein. The sample includes around 25,000 distinct CDR3 sequences, 2.5% to 3% seen only once; the top ten take 7% to 8%. The sample comprised blood, either unsorted or a sorted T cell fraction (not recorded which). Receptor source: a female donor with ankylosing spondylitis or in good health (not recorded which).

A word on this clonotype: One base away lies a much larger clone, so this may be a sequencing read error. The chain links TRBV9 to TRBJ2-3; D possibly corresponds to TRBD1 (6 bases). CDR1 and CDR2 from the germline V gene are SGDLS and YYNGEE. V dropped 9 bases and J dropped 2 bases, with 16 bases sitting between them. The CDR3 totals 14 residues. CDR3 in amino acids: CATNSDRITDTQYF. The CDR3 DNA reads TGTGCCACCAACTCTGACAGGATCACAGATACGCAGTATTTT. Filled out from reference TRBV9 and TRBJ2-3, the complete variable domain reads DSGVTQTPKHLITATGQRVTLRCSPRSGDLSVYWYQQSLDQGLQFLIQYYNGEERAKGNILERFSAQQFPDLHSELNLSSLELGDSALYFCATNSDRITDTQYFGPGTRLTVL.

This clonotype showed up many times. The chain joins TRBV9 to TRBJ2-5; the D gene is possibly TRBD2 (6 bases). CDR3 size: 13 residues. The germline V gene encodes CDR1 SGDLS and CDR2 YYNGEE. Trimming took 4 bases from V and 2 from J, leaving 9 bases between them. CDR3 protein: CASSTGLQETQYF. The CDR3 region has the DNA TGTGCCAGCAGCACCGGACTACAAGAGACCCAGTACTTC. Filled out from reference TRBV9 and TRBJ2-5, the complete variable domain reads DSGVTQTPKHLITATGQRVTLRCSPRSGDLSVYWYQQSLDQGLQFLIQYYNGEERAKGNILERFSAQQFPDLHSELNLSSLELGDSALYFCASSTGLQETQYFGPGTRLLVL.

This clonotype was seen many times. This rearrangement joins TRBV21-1 to TRBJ2-5; TRBD2, the table's D call, was not compared with the DNA. TRBV21-1 corresponds to a pseudogene. The CDR3 is 16 amino acids. CDR3 coding DNA: TGTGCCAGCAGCACCCGACTAGCGGGGGACCAAGAGACCCAGTACTTC. The encoded protein is CASSTRLAGDQETQYF.

At least ten counts were recorded for this clonotype. The chain links TRBV9 to TRBJ2-3; 8 bases are a match to TRBD2. V dropped 0 bases and J dropped 1; count of bases not matched to a gene: 10. There are 18 residues in the CDR3. Germline assignment: CDR1 SGDLS and CDR2 YYNGEE. The chain's CDR3 is CASSVAAFTSGRTDTQYF. CDR3 in DNA: TGTGCCAGCAGCGTAGCGGCCTTTACTAGCGGCCGCACAGATACGCAGTATTTT. Filled out from reference TRBV9 and TRBJ2-3, the complete variable domain reads DSGVTQTPKHLITATGQRVTLRCSPRSGDLSVYWYQQSLDQGLQFLIQYYNGEERAKGNILERFSAQQFPDLHSELNLSSLELGDSALYFCASSVAAFTSGRTDTQYFGPGTRLTVL.

This clonotype was seen many times. The V gene is TRBV9, the J gene TRBJ1-1; possibly TRBD1 for D (6 bases). Germline V gene lookup returns CDR1 SGDLS and CDR2 YYNGEE. The CDR3 extends over 14 amino acids. The V gene lost 4 bases and the J gene lost 1 base, with 11 bases spanning the gap. CDR3 sequence: CASSLGHANTEAFF. CDR3 nucleotides: TGTGCCAGCAGCTTGGGACACGCGAACACTGAAGCTTTCTTT.

This clonotype was recorded at least ten times. The CDR3: CASSVHGLNTEAFF. CDR3 DNA sequence: TGTGCCAGCAGCGTGCACGGGCTGAACACTGAAGCTTTCTTT. The rearrangement links TRBV9 to TRBJ1-1; D remains unclear. This CDR3 spans 14 amino acids. The ends were cut back, 2 bases at V and 0 bases at J, with 8 bases in the middle. Germline CDR1 and CDR2: SGDLS and YYNGEE.

This clonotype occurred many times. The chain couples TRBV9 to TRBJ2-1, with D unresolved. Trimming left V 0 bases short and J 7 bases short, with 14 bases between. The CDR3 is made up of 15 amino acids. Germline V gene data show CDR1 as SGDLS and CDR2 as YYNGEE. The CDR3 here is CASSVDPSPDNEQFF. As DNA, the CDR3 is TGTGCCAGCAGCGTAGACCCGTCCCCGGATAATGAGCAGTTCTTC.

This clonotype has at least ten counts. The chain uses TRBV9 and TRBJ2-1, with D maybe TRBD1 (5 bases). Looked up from germline, CDR1 is SGDLS and CDR2 is YYNGEE. There are 15 residues in the CDR3. The V end was cut by 2 bases, the J end by 0 bases, with 9 bases between. The CDR3 loop is CASSVSQDSYNEQFF. CDR3 nucleotide sequence: TGTGCCAGCAGCGTGTCACAGGACTCCTACAATGAGCAGTTCTTC.

This clonotype was found many times. The chain recombines TRBV9 with TRBJ1-1; 8 positions match TRBD1. J was trimmed by 3 bases and V by 0 bases; bases with no gene match: 4. This CDR3 comprises 15 residues. Germline CDR1 is SGDLS and CDR2 is YYNGEE. CDR3 coding DNA: TGTGCCAGCAGCGTAGGGCAGGGGGCTTACACTGAAGCTTTCTTT. This encodes CASSVGQGAYTEAFF.